This TCR beta chain was profiled in a study of T cell responses to AZD1222 COVID-19 vaccine. Unmatched junction bases numbered 29, after V lost 12 bases and J lost 0 bases. The length of the CDR3 is 22 residues. CDR1 and CDR2 from the germline V gene are KGHDR and SFDVKD. Here immunoSEQ multiplex PCR was the method, and the copy in TCRdb shows in-frame clones only, minus some. The profile shows over 95,000 clones, around 87% of them singletons. This rearrangement joins TRBV24-1 to TRBJ1-5; 9 bases match TRBD1. The material was peripheral blood, obtained on day 0 of AZD1222 vaccination. This TCR was sampled from an adult in good health. The CDR3, as DNA: TGTGCCCTCCCCAGTGGAGGGACAGGGACCTATAAAGCGCTTTATAGCAATCAGCCCCAGCATTTT. It specifies CALPSGGTGTYKALYSNQPQHF.